The present T cell receptor (beta chain) was sequenced within a study of molecular identifiers for immune sequencing clone quantification. This clonotype turned up a few times. Its antigen is not identified. TCRdb re-called the PCR reads through MiXCR, storing one row per CDR3 protein. The table shows about 320,000 distinct CDR3 sequences, with over 20% occurring only once. The study's findings and limits: Clones above 20 RNA copies contained over 98% of effector molecules but under 1% of naive ones.

The origin of this receptor is a human donor in good health. Some libraries in this study had Jurkat cell RNA spiked in. The source material was naive CD8+ T cells from blood, with Jurkat cell RNA spiked in. As to subset: FACS-sorted CD8+CD4-CCR7+CD45RA+ naive T cells.

In DNA, the CDR3 is TGTGCCAGCAGTTTGGAGCAGCTAACCGATACGCAGTATTTT. Residues: CASSLEQLTDTQYF. J is TRBJ2-3 and V is TRBV27; no definite D call. V shed 3 bases and J shed 6 bases, with 13 bases lying between them. The CDR3 length is 14 residues. In germline, CDR1 is MNHEY, CDR2 SMNVEV (reference sequence).